This entry concerns a single T cell receptor (beta chain). What it binds is unknown. Germline CDR1 SEHNR, CDR2 FQNEAQ (reference sequence). Trimming left V 8 bases short and J 7 bases short, with 15 bases between. CDR3 length: 12 amino acids. This sample is part of a study of OX40 agonist ivuxolimab in advanced cancers. General study findings and limits: Expanded clones were, on average, more numerous among CD8+ T cells than CD4+.

Some clones are missing from TCRdb's copy, which holds only in-frame ones; the method was immunoSEQ multiplex PCR. The table includes 40,000 to 60,000 clones, 80% to 90% detected once. The receptor was isolated from an adult with an advanced solid tumor such as melanoma, head and neck, liver or kidney cancer. The specimen comprised CD4+ or CD8+ T cells sorted from blood, sampled in a trial of the OX40 agonist ivuxolimab. The chain recombines TRBV7-9 with TRBJ2-7, with no clear D. CDR3 in amino acids: CASLGRIGEQYF. The CDR3 coding sequence is TGTGCCAGCTTAGGTCGGATCGGGGAGCAGTACTTC.